This TCR beta chain stems from a study of blood T cell repertoires in COVID-19. Across the whole study: COVID-19 samples collected from the United States, Italy and Spain covered acute and convalescent phases. Sample material is recorded as cDNA or gDNA derived from T cells, B-cell-depleted T cells, or PBMCs.

Per the original data handling: Reference gene primer amplification in the assay estimated nucleated cell counts. This table comes from immunoSEQ multiplex PCR, and its TCRdb copy is limited to in-frame clones, with some not included. For V, J and clone size, that table is used; D and trimming come from the DNA. The sample has approximately 150,000 clones, over 80% seen once. Trimming removed 0 bases from V and 2 bases from J, with 9 bases in between. CDR1 and CDR2 from the germline V gene are SGDLS and YYNGEE. The CDR3 has 15 amino acids. The receptor comes from a man in his 70s who had recovered from COVID-19. The rearrangement links TRBV9 to TRBJ1-5; D unclear. Sequencing was performed on peripheral blood. Written as DNA, the CDR3 is TGTGCCAGCAGCGTAGGCTCTCAGGGCAATCAGCCCCAGCATTTT. Amino acids: CASSVGSQGNQPQHF.